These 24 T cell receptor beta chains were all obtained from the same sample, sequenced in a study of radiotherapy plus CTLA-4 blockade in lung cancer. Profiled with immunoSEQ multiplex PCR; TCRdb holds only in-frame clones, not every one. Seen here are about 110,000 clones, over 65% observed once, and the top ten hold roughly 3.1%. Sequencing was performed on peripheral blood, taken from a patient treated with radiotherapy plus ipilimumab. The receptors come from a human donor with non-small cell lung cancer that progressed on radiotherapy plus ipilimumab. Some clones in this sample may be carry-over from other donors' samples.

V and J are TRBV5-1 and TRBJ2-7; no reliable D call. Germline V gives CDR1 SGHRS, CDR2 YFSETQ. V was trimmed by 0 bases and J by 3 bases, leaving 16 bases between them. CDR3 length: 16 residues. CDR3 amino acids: CASSLGDASKGYEQYF. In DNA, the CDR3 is TGCGCCAGCAGCTTGGGTGATGCGTCGAAGGGCTACGAGCAGTACTTC. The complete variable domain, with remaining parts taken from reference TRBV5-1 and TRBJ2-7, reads KAGVTQTPRYLIKTRGQQVTLSCSPISGHRSVSWYQQTPGQGLQFLFEYFSETQRNKGNFPGRFSGRQFSNSRSEMNVSTLELGDSALYLCASSLGDASKGYEQYFGPGTRLTVT.

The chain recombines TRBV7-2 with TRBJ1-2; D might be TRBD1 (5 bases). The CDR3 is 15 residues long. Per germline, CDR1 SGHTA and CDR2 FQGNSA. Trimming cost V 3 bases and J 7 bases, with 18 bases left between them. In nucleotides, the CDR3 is TGTGCCAGCAGCTTGTGGGCCCGGGGCGTGGCTGGCTACACCTTC. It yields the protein CASSLWARGVAGYTF.

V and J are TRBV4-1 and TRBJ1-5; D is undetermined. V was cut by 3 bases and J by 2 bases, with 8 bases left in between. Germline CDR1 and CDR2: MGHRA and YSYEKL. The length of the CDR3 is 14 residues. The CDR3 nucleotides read TGCGCCAGCAGCCAGACATCAGGCAATCAGCCCCAGCATTTT. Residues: CASSQTSGNQPQHF.

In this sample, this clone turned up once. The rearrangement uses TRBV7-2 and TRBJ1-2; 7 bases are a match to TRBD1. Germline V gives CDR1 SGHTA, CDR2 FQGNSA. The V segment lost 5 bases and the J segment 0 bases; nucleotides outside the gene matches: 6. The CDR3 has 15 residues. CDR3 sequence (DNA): TGTGCCAGCAGCCTCGGACAGGTCCCTAACTATGGCTACACCTTC. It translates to CASSLGQVPNYGYTF.

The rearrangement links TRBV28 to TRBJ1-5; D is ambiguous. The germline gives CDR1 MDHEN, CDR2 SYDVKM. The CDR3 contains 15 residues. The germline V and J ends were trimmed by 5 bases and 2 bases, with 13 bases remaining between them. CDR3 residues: CASSGDREGNQPQHF. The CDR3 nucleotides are TGTGCCAGCAGTGGGGATCGGGAGGGCAATCAGCCCCAGCATTTT.

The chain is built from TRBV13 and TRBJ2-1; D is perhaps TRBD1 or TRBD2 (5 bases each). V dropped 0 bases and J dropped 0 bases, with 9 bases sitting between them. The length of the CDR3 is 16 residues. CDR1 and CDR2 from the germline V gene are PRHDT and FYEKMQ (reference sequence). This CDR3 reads CASSLGQGASYNEQFF. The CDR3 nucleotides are TGTGCCAGCAGCTTAGGGCAGGGAGCCTCCTACAATGAGCAGTTCTTC.

The CDR3 sequence is CASSEEGRYETQYF. CDR3 coding DNA: TGTGCCAGCAGTGAGGAGGGAAGGTATGAGACCCAGTACTTC. The chain couples TRBV2 to TRBJ2-5; weak D call: TRBD2 (6 bases). CDR1 is SNHLY, CDR2 FYNNEI, per germline. The CDR3 is 14 residues long. The V end lost 3 bases, the J end lost 5 bases, and 13 bases lay between the germline ends.

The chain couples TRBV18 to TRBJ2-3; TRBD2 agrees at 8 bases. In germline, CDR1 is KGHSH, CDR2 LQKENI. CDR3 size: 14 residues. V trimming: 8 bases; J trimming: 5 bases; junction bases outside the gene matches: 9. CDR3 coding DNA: TGTGCCAGCGCCCGGGGGGGCTCACAAGATACGCAGTATTTT. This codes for CASARGGSQDTQYF.

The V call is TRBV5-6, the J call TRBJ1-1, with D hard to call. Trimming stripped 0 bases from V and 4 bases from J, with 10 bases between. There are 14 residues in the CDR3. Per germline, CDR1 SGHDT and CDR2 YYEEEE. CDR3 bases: TGTGCCAGCAGCTTGGGGGCGGGCGGCACTGAAGCTTTCTTT. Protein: CASSLGAGGTEAFF.

In DNA, the CDR3 is TGTGCCTGGACCTCCCCGGGGTACGAGCAGTACTTC. It encodes CAWTSPGYEQYF. V gene TRBV30 combines with J gene TRBJ2-7; D is perhaps TRBD2 (5 bases). Germline-derived CDR1 and CDR2 are GTSNPN and SVGIG (reference sequence). This CDR3 is 12 amino acids long. The V end was cut by 4 bases, the J end by 4 bases, with 11 bases between.

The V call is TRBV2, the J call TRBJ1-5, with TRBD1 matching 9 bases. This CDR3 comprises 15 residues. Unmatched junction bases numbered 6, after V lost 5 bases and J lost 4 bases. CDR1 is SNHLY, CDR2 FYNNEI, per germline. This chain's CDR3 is CASSPGQGFNQPQHF. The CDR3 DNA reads TGTGCCAGCAGTCCGGGACAGGGATTTAATCAGCCCCAGCATTTT. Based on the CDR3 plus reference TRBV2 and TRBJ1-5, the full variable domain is EPEVTQTPSHQVTQMGQEVILRCVPISNHLYFYWYRQILGQKVEFLVSFYNNEISEKSEIFDDQFSVERPDGSNFTLKIRSTKLEDSAMYFCASSPGQGFNQPQHFGDGTRLSIL.

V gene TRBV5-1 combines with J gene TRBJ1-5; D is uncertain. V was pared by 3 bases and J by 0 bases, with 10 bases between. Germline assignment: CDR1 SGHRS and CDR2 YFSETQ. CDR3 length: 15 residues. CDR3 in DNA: TGCGCCAGCAGCTCCGAGGGTTATAGCAATCAGCCCCAGCATTTT. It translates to CASSSEGYSNQPQHF.

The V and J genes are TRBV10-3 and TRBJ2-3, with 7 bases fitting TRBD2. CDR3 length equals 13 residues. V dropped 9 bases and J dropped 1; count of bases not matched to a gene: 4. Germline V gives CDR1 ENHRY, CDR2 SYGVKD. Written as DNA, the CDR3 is TGTGCCATAGATGGGGGGGGCACAGATACGCAGTATTTT. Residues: CAIDGGGTDTQYF.

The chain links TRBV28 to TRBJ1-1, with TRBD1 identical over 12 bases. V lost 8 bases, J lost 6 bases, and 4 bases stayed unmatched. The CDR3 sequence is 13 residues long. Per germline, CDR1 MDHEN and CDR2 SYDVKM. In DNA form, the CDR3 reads TGTGCCAGCCTGGGACAGGGGGCTGCTGAAGCTTTCTTT. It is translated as CASLGQGAAEAFF. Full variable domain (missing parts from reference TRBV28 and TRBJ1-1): DVKVTQSSRYLVKRTGEKVFLECVQDMDHENMFWYRQDPGLGLRLIYFSYDVKMKEKGDIPEGYSVSREKKERFSLILESASTNQTSMYLCASLGQGAAEAFFGQGTRLTVV.

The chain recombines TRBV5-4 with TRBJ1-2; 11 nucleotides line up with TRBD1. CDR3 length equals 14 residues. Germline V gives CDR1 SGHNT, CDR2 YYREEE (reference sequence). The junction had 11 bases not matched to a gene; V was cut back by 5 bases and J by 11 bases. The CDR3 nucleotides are TGTGCCAGCAGTTCGGTTGGGGACAGGGGGAAGTACACCTTC. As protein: CASSSVGDRGKYTF.

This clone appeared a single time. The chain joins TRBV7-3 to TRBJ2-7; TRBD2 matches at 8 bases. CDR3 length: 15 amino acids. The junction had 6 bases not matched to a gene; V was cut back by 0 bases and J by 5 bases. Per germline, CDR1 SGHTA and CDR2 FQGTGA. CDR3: CASSLTSGGPHEQYF. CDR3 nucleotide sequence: TGTGCCAGCAGCTTAACATCGGGGGGGCCCCACGAGCAGTACTTC.

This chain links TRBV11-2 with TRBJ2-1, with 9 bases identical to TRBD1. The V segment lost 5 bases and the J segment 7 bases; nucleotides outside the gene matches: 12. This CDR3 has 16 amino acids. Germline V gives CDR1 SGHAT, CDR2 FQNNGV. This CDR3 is CASSEPTGGLGNEQFF. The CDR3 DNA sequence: TGTGCCAGCAGCGAACCCACAGGGGGCCTCGGGAATGAGCAGTTCTTC.

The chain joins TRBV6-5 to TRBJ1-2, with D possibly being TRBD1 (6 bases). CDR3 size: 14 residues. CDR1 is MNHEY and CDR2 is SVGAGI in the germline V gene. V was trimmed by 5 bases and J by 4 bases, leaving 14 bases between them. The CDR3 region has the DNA TGTGCCAGCAGTGAGTTAACAGGGAGCTATGGCTACACCTTC. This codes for CASSELTGSYGYTF.

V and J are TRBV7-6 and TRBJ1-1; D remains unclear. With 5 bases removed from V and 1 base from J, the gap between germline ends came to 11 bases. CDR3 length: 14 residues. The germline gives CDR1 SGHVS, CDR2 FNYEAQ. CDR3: CASSPDQRNTEAFF. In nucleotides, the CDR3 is TGTGCCAGCAGCCCTGACCAACGGAACACTGAAGCTTTCTTT.

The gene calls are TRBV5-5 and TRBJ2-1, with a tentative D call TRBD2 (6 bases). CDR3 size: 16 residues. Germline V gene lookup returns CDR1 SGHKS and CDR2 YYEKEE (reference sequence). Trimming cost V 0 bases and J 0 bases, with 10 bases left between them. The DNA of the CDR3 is TGTGCCAGCAGCTTGGCTCGGGACTTCTCCTACAATGAGCAGTTCTTC. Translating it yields CASSLARDFSYNEQFF.

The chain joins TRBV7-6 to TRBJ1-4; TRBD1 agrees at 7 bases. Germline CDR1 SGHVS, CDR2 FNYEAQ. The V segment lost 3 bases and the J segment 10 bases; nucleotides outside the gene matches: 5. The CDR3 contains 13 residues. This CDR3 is CASSFQQGGKLFF. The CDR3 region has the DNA TGTGCCAGCAGCTTCCAGCAGGGGGGAAAACTGTTTTTT.

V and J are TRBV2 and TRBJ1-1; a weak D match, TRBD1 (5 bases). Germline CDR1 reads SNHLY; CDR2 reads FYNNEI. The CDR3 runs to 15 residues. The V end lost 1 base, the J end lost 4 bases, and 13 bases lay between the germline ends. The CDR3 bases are TGTGCCAGCAGTGAAGGGTCAGGGAGGGGCACTGAAGCTTTCTTT. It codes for CASSEGSGRGTEAFF.

The CDR3 loop is CASSGSVASTDTQYF. CDR3 DNA: TGTGCCAGCAGCGGGTCCGTAGCCAGCACAGATACGCAGTATTTT. The chain recombines TRBV9 with TRBJ2-3; D not certain. CDR3 size: 15 residues. V gave up 3 bases and J gave up 0 bases, with 11 bases separating them. Looked up from germline, CDR1 is SGDLS and CDR2 is YYNGEE.

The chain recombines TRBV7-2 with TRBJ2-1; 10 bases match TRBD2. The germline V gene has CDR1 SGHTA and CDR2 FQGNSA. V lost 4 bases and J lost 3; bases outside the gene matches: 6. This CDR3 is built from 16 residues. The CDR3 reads CASSWIAGGVYNEQFF. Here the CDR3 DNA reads TGTGCCAGCAGCTGGATAGCGGGGGGCGTCTACAATGAGCAGTTCTTC. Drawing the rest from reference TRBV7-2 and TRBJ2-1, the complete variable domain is GAGVSQSPSNKVTEKGKDVELRCDPISGHTALYWYRQSLGQGLEFLIYFQGNSAPDKSGLPSDRFSAERTGGSVSTLTIQRTQQEDSAVYLCASSWIAGGVYNEQFFGPGTRLTVL.